Here is one TCR beta chain with its context. This sample is drawn from a study of technical replicates of blood from a few donors. The CDR3 extends over 14 amino acids. CDR1 and CDR2 (germline): SGHRS, YFSETQ. V was clipped by 3 bases and J by 6 bases; unmatched bases: 7. Produced via immunoSEQ multiplex PCR; TCRdb's table is partial and in-frame only. The sample consists of about 91,000 clones, 85% to 95% of them appearing once. The source material was T cells isolated from PBMCs. The chain links TRBV5-1 to TRBJ2-7; 9 nucleotides line up with TRBD1. The receptor was isolated from a human donor in good health. The CDR3 region is CASSYRGLPVEQYF. The CDR3 DNA reads TGCGCCAGCAGCTACAGGGGGCTACCGGTCGAGCAGTACTTC.